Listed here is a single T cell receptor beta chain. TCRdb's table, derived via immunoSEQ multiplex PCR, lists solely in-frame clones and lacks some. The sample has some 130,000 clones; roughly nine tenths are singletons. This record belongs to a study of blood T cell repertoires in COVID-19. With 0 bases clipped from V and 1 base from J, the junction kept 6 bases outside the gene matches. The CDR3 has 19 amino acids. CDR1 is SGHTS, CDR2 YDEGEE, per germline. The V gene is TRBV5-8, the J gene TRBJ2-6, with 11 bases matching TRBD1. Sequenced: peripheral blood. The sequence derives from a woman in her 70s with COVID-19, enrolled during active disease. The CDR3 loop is CASSLAGTGGPSGANVLTF. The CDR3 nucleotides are TGTGCCAGCAGCTTGGCTGGGACAGGGGGACCTTCTGGGGCCAACGTCCTGACTTTC.